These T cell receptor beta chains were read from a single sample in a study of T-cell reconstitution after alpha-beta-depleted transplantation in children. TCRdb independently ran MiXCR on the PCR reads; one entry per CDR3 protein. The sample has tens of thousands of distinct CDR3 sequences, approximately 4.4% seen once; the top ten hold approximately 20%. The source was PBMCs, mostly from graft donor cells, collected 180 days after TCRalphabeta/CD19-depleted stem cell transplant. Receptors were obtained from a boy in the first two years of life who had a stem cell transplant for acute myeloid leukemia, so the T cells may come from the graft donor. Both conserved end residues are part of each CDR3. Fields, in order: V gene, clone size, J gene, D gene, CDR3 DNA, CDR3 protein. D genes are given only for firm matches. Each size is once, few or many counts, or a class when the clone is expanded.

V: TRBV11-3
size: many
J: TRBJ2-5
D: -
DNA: TGTGCCAGCAGCACCCTAGGGGATCAAGAGACCCAGTACTTC
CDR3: CASSTLGDQETQYF

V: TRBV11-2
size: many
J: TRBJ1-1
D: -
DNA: TGTGCCAGCAGCCTCCCGGGTGGGGGGAGCACTGAAGCTTTCTTT
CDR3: CASSLPGGGSTEAFF

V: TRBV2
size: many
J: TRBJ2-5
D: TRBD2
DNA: TGTGCCAGCAGACGGCGGGGGGGCTACGAGACCCAGTACTTC
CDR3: CASRRRGGYETQYF

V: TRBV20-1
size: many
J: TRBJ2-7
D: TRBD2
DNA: TGCAGTGCTAGTCCCCCTAGCGGGGGAACCTACGAGCAGTACTTC
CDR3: CSASPPSGGTYEQYF

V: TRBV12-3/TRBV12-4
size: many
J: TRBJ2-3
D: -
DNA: TGTGCCAGCAGTCCAGATACGCAGTATTTT
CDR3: CASSPDTQYF

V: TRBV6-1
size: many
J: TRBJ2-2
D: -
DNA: TGTGCCAGCAGGGAGGGACAGCCGGGCACCGGGGAGCTGTTTTTT
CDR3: CASREGQPGTGELFF

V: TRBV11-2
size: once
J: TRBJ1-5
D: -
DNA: TGTGGGAGCAGCTCAGAGGTGACTCAGCCCCAGCATTTT
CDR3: CGSSSEVTQPQHF

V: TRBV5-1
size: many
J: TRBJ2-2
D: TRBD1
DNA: TGCGCCAGCAGCCTAACAGGGGCGCGGAACACCGGGGAGCTGTTTTTT
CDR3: CASSLTGARNTGELFF

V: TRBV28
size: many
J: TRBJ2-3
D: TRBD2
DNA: TGTGCCAGCAGTTTTGGGCTAGCGGGGTTCCCAGATACGCAGTATTTT
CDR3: CASSFGLAGFPDTQYF

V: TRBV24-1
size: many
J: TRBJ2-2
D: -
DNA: TGTGCCACCAGTGATTGGACGGTGAACACCGGGGAGCTGTTTTTT
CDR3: CATSDWTVNTGELFF

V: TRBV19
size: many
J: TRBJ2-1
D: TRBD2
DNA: TGTGCCAGTAGTATACTGGCTAGCGGGCGCAATGAGCAGTTCTTC
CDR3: CASSILASGRNEQFF

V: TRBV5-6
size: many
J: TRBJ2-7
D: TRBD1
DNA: TGTGCCAGCAGCATGGGGACAGGGGGCGGCTACGAGCAGTACTTC
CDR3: CASSMGTGGGYEQYF

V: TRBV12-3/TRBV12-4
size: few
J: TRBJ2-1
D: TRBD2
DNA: TGTACCAGCAGTTTACCCCGCGGGGGGGGAGGGGGATACAATGAGCAGTTCTTC
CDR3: CTSSLPRGGGGGYNEQFF

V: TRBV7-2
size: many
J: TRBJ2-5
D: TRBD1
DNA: TGTGCCAGCAGTTCCCCGGGACAGAAAGAGACCCAGTACTTC
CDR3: CASSSPGQKETQYF

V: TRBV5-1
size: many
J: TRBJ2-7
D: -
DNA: TGCGCCAGCAGCTTGGTAACAGGGTGGACCTACGAGCAGTACTTC
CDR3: CASSLVTGWTYEQYF

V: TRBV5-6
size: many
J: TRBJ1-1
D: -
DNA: TGTGCCAGCAGCTTGGACGGGACTGAAGCTTTCTTT
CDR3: CASSLDGTEAFF

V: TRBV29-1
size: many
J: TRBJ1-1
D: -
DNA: TGCAGCGTTGAAGAGGGAGGGAACACTGAAGCTTTCTTT
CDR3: CSVEEGGNTEAFF

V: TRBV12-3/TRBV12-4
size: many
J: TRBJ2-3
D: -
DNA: TGTGCCAGCAGTTTAGGCAGGGGCCCCGGCACAGATACGCAGTATTTT
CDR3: CASSLGRGPGTDTQYF

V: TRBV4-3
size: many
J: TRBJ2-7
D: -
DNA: TGCGCCAGCAGCAACACACAGGGAGCCTACGAGCAGTACTTC
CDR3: CASSNTQGAYEQYF

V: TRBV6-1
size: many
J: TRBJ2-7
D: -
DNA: TGTGCCAGCAGTGACAGGGGCCTCTACGAGCAGTACTTC
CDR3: CASSDRGLYEQYF

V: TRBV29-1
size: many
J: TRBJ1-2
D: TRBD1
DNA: TGCAGCGTTCACGGACAGGGGGCGAGATCGGTATCCGGCTACACCTTC
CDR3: CSVHGQGARSVSGYTF

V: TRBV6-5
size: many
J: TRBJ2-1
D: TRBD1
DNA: TGTGCCAGCAGTTACTCGGACAGGCCCAATGAGCAGTTCTTC
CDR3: CASSYSDRPNEQFF

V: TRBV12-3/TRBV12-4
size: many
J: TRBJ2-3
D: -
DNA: TGTGCCAGCAATCCCGGCACAGATACGCAGTATTTT
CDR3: CASNPGTDTQYF